This T cell receptor beta chain was obtained from a study of blood T cell repertoires in COVID-19. Study summary: Acute and convalescent COVID-19 samples came from the United States, Italy and Spain.

Repertoires were generated with immunoSEQ multiplex PCR, while TCRdb's copy carries only in-frame clones and drops some. The sample contains some 200,000 clones, roughly four fifths of which appear only once. Germline-derived CDR1 and CDR2 are LNHDA and SQIVND (reference sequence). This CDR3 has 12 residues. The V end lost 5 bases, the J end lost 1 base, and 5 bases lay between the germline ends. The chain employs TRBV19 and TRBJ2-5; D uncertain. The sequence derives from a woman aged 45-59 years with active or convalescent COVID-19. The sequenced sample was peripheral blood. CDR3 region: CASSSLQETQYF. CDR3 DNA sequence: TGTGCCAGTAGTTCCCTCCAAGAGACCCAGTACTTC.